The 22 T cell receptor beta chains below come from one sample, sequenced in a study of T-cell memory formation after mild COVID-19. Via MiXCR, TCRdb re-called the 5' RACE reads, giving one row per CDR3 protein. The table has 350,000 to 400,000 distinct CDR3 sequences, about an eighth seen once; the top ten hold roughly a fifth. The sample consisted of PBMCs or a T cell subset sorted from them (not recorded which). These receptors originate from a man younger than 35 who had mild COVID-19 (a few samples of this study predate the infection). Cell type and time point are not known.

This chain links TRBV6-5 with TRBJ1-2, with unresolved D. Trimming removed 7 bases at V and 0 bases at J, with 6 bases between. Germline V CDR1 and CDR2: MNHEY, SVGAGI. The CDR3 consists of 12 residues. Here the CDR3 reads CASTTSNYGYTF. The CDR3, as DNA: TGTGCCAGCACCACTTCTAACTATGGCTACACCTTC.

This clonotype was picked up a small number of times. This rearrangement joins TRBV12-5 to TRBJ2-7; D may match TRBD1 or TRBD2 (5 bases each). V shed 1 base and J shed 0 bases, with 19 bases lying between them. The CDR3 consists of 18 residues. Germline CDR1 is LGHNT and CDR2 is FRNRAP. The CDR3 reads CASGLAPSGDLLSYEQYF. The DNA of the CDR3 is TGTGCTAGTGGTTTGGCCCCGTCCGGGGACCTCCTCTCCTACGAGCAGTACTTC.

The sample holds a few counts of this clonotype. The V call is TRBV18, the J call TRBJ1-5; 9 bases are shared with TRBD1. This CDR3 is built from 14 residues. Trimming cost V 4 bases and J 5 bases; bases outside gene matches: 3. Germline V lookup: CDR1 KGHSH, CDR2 LQKENI. The CDR3 here is CASSRDREDQPQHF. DNA of the CDR3: TGTGCCAGCTCACGGGACAGGGAGGATCAGCCCCAGCATTTT.

The chain carries TRBV21-1 and TRBJ2-2; the D call TRBD1 from the table was never checked on the DNA. TRBV21-1 is deemed a pseudogene. The CDR3 sequence is 14 residues long. The CDR3 bases are TGTGCCAGCCCAGGACAGGAGAACACCGGGGAGCTGTTTTTT. Its translation is CASPGQENTGELFF.

This chain links TRBV3-1 with TRBJ2-5; D is unresolved. This CDR3 contains 14 residues. CDR1 is LGHDT, CDR2 YNNKEL, per germline (reference sequence). With 3 bases removed from V and 2 bases from J, the gap between germline ends came to 10 bases. The CDR3 here is CASSQLAAQETQYF. As DNA, the CDR3 is TGTGCCAGCAGCCAGTTGGCAGCGCAAGAGACCCAGTACTTC.

The gene calls are TRBV5-1 and TRBJ2-1; 14 nucleotides align to TRBD2. CDR3 size: 17 residues. Germline V lookup: CDR1 SGHRS, CDR2 YFSETQ. V shed 4 bases and J 7 bases; nucleotides not matched to a gene: 10. The CDR3 sequence is CASSRALGTSGGNEQFF. The DNA for the CDR3 is TGCGCCAGCAGCCGCGCGCTCGGGACTAGCGGGGGTAATGAGCAGTTCTTC.

V usage is TRBV30 and J usage is TRBJ2-7; D gene uncertain. The CDR3 length is 12 residues. Germline CDR1 is GTSNPN and CDR2 is SVGIG (reference sequence). The ends were cut back, 4 bases at V and 3 bases at J, with 10 bases in the middle. The CDR3 sequence: CAWKRNNYEQYF. CDR3 DNA: TGTGCCTGGAAAAGGAATAACTACGAGCAGTACTTC.

The rearrangement links TRBV5-1 to TRBJ2-7; D gene uncertain. Per germline, CDR1 SGHRS and CDR2 YFSETQ. The V end lost 4 bases, the J end lost 3 bases, and 8 bases lay between the germline ends. The CDR3 runs 12 residues. The CDR3 loop reads CASSPQNYEQYF. CDR3 nucleotide sequence: TGCGCCAGCAGCCCACAAAACTACGAGCAGTACTTC.

This clonotype was picked up a small number of times. The V gene is TRBV18, the J gene TRBJ2-7, with 10 bases fitting TRBD1. V gave up 0 bases and J gave up 2 bases; unmatched junction bases: 1. Germline CDR1 and CDR2: KGHSH and LQKENI. This CDR3 is 15 amino acids long. The CDR3 DNA sequence: TGTGCCAGCTCACCACCTGGACAGGGGGCCTACGAGCAGTACGTC. Protein product: CASSPPGQGAYEQYV.

J is TRBJ2-7 and V is TRBV18; a possible D gene is TRBD2 (6 bases). The CDR3 sequence is 17 residues long. Trimming pared 1 base from V and 4 bases from J, leaving 20 bases between. Germline V gene lookup returns CDR1 KGHSH and CDR2 LQKENI. DNA for the CDR3: TGTGCCAGCTCACCACAGGGTGGTAAGGAGGGGTTGTACGAGCAGTACGTC. Residues: CASSPQGGKEGLYEQYV.

The chain joins TRBV28 to TRBJ1-2; TRBD1 matches 12 bases. This CDR3 comprises 17 residues. The J segment lost 3 bases and the V segment lost 4 bases, leaving 9 bases of the junction unmatched. Germline lookup yields CDR1 MDHEN and CDR2 SYDVKM. CDR3 nucleotides: TGTGCCAGCAGTTACATGGGACAGGGGGCTACGTACTATGGCTACACCTTC. This gives the protein CASSYMGQGATYYGYTF.

The chain recombines TRBV5-1 with TRBJ1-6, with a weak D call TRBD1 (6 bases). The CDR3 is made up of 19 amino acids. V lost 4 bases and J 0 bases, leaving 20 bases between the germline ends. Germline CDR1 is SGHRS and CDR2 is YFSETQ. CDR3: CASSPYGTGPSSYNSPLHF. In DNA, the CDR3 is TGCGCCAGCAGCCCCTACGGTACAGGGCCTAGCTCCTATAATTCACCCCTCCACTTT.

This clonotype was found a few times. The chain couples TRBV21-1 to TRBJ1-5. TRBV21-1 is marked as a pseudogene. CDR3 length equals 17 residues. The CDR3 DNA is TGTGCCAGCCCCTTGGCGGCAGGGGAAGGCAGCAATCAGCCCCAGCATTTT. Protein product: CASPLAAGEGSNQPQHF.

This clonotype was picked up a small number of times. This chain uses TRBV20-1 with TRBJ1-6; D might be TRBD1 (5 bases). Trimming shortened V by 5 bases and J by 5 bases, and 10 bases separated the two germline ends. CDR3 length: 13 residues. Germline CDR1 and CDR2: DFQATT and SNEGSKA (reference sequence). CDR3 protein: CSAPGRNNSPLHF. The CDR3 DNA reads as TGCAGTGCTCCGGGACGGAATAATTCACCCCTCCACTTT.

V and J are TRBV7-9 and TRBJ2-5, with TRBD2 matching over 13 bases. In germline, CDR1 is SEHNR, CDR2 FQNEAQ (reference sequence). V dropped 6 bases and J dropped 1; count of bases not matched to a gene: 5. The CDR3 is made up of 16 amino acids. Here the CDR3 DNA reads TGTGCCAGCAGGCCTACTAGCGGGGGGGCCCAAGAGACCCAGTACTTC. Protein sequence: CASRPTSGGAQETQYF.

This clonotype has a handful of counts. CDR3 sequence reads: CASSLAWTVPNTEAFF. The DNA for the CDR3 is TGCGCCAGCAGCTTGGCCTGGACGGTACCGAACACTGAAGCTTTCTTT. This sequence joins TRBV5-1 and TRBJ1-1, with no clear D. CDR1 is SGHRS, CDR2 YFSETQ, per germline. Trimming pared 0 bases from V and 1 base from J, leaving 13 bases between. The CDR3 covers 16 residues.

This clonotype has ten or more counts. The rearrangement uses TRBV7-2 and TRBJ1-2, with 7 bases identical to TRBD1. J gave up 4 bases and V 4 bases, and 3 bases lay outside the gene matches. Looked up from germline, CDR1 is SGHTA and CDR2 is FQGNSA. The CDR3 is made up of 13 amino acids. CDR3 protein: CASSYGQAYGYTF. The CDR3 DNA follows: TGTGCCAGCAGCTACGGACAGGCCTATGGCTACACCTTC. Full variable domain (remainder filled in from reference TRBV7-2 and TRBJ1-2): GAGVSQSPSNKVTEKGKDVELRCDPISGHTALYWYRQSLGQGLEFLIYFQGNSAPDKSGLPSDRFSAERTGGSVSTLTIQRTQQEDSAVYLCASSYGQAYGYTFGSGTRLTVV.

This clonotype was detected only once. V is TRBV3-1 and J is TRBJ2-2; perhaps TRBD1 as D (6 bases). The CDR3 totals 15 residues. The V end lost 1 base, the J end lost 5 bases, and 11 bases lay between the germline ends. Germline V gives CDR1 LGHDT, CDR2 YNNKEL (reference sequence). The CDR3 here is CASSQGTDVTGELFF. CDR3 sequence (DNA): TGTGCCAGCAGCCAAGGGACAGACGTTACCGGGGAGCTGTTTTTT.

The table lists this clonotype with a few counts. J is TRBJ2-7 and V is TRBV7-2; D unresolved. The germline CDR1 and CDR2 sequences are SGHTA and FQGNSA. Trimming left V 3 bases short and J 0 bases short, with 12 bases between. This CDR3 spans 15 amino acids. The CDR3 sequence: CASSFFAGSSYEQYF. CDR3 coding DNA: TGTGCCAGCAGCTTCTTCGCAGGAAGCTCCTACGAGCAGTACTTC.

This clonotype was detected a few times. This chain uses TRBV27 with TRBJ1-5; the D is unclear. Germline V gives CDR1 MNHEY, CDR2 SMNVEV (reference sequence). The germline V and J ends were trimmed by 0 bases and 9 bases, with 18 bases remaining between them. The CDR3 is 16 amino acids. CDR3: CASSLSGGTTWGPQHF. Here the CDR3 DNA reads TGTGCCAGCAGTTTATCGGGAGGTACCACCTGGGGGCCCCAGCATTTT.

The rearrangement uses TRBV29-1 and TRBJ1-1; 10 positions match TRBD1. Germline CDR1 reads SQVTM; CDR2 reads ANQGSEA. This CDR3 is built from 14 residues. V was clipped by 4 bases and J by 4 bases; unmatched bases: 6. The DNA for the CDR3 is TGCAGCGTTGTGACAGGGGGCTTGGGCACTGAAGCTTTCTTT. Its protein is CSVVTGGLGTEAFF.

The chain employs TRBV7-9 and TRBJ2-2; D is unresolved. The CDR3 loop spans 14 amino acids. Trimming removed 1 base from V and 6 bases from J, with 9 bases in between. From germline, CDR1 is SEHNR and CDR2 FQNEAQ (reference sequence). The CDR3 DNA is TGTGCCAGCAGCTTAGTGGAGTCCTCCGGGGAGCTGTTTTTT. This gives the protein CASSLVESSGELFF.